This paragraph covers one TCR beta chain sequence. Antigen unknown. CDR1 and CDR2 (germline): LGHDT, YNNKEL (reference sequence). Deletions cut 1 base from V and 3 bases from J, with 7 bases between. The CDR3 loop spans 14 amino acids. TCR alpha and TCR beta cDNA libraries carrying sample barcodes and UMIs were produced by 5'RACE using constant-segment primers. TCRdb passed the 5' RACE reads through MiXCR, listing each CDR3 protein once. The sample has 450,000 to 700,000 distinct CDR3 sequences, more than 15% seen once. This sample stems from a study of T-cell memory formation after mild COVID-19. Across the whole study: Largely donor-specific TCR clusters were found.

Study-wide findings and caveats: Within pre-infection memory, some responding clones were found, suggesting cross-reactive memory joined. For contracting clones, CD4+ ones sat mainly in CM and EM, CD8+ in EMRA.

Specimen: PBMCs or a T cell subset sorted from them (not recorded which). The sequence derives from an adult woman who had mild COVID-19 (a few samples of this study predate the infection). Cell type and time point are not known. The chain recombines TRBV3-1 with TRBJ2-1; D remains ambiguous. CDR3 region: CASSQGIGYNEQFF. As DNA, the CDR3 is TGTGCCAGCAGCCAAGGGATAGGCTACAATGAGCAGTTCTTC.